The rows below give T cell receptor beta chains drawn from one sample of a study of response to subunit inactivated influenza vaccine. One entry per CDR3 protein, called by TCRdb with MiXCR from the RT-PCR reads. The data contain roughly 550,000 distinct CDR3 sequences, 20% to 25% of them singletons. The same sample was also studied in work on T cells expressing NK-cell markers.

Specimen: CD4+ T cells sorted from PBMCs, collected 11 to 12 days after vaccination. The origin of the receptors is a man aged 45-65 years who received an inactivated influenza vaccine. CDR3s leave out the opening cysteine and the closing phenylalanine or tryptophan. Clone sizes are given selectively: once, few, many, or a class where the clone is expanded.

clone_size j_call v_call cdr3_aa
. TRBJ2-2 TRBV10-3 AISEQTNTGKLF
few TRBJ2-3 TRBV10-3 AFRGRANDTQY
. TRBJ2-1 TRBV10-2 ASSESGGASWNEQF
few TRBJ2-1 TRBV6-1 ASSLRDNYNEQF
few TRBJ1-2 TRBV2 ASRTNPGTAHGGYT
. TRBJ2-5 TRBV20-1 SARGQGVETQY
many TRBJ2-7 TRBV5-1 ASSLGGTYEQY
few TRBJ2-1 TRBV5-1 ASSLGRTSGRADEQF
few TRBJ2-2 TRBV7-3 ASSLTVSGLGGELF
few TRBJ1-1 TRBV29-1 SGQILNTEAF
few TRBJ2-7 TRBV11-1 ASSPTSGRGLLSYEQY
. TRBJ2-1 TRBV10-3 ATGTSGGDRGNEQF
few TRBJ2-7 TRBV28 ASSGQPAYEQY
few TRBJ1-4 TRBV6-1 ASSTHQGREKLF
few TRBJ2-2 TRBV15 ATSRGDRDTGELF
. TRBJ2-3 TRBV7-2 AINRGGGPDTQY
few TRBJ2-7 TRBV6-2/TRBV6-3 ASSYSTRSRGSYEQY
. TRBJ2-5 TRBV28 ASSFFGTQY
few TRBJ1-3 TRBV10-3 AIKTEDSGNTIY
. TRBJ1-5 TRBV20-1 SALNPVQGFAQPQH
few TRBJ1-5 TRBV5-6 ASSLAAEVPQH
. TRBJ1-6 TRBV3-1 ASSQDRGGNSPLH
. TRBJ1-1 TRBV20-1 SARGPRQGAGTEAF
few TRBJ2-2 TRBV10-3 AISGGSGELF
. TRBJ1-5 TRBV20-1 SATHGTLGGNQPQH
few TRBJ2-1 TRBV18 ASSPDLAGANEQF
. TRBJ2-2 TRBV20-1 SARVTVNTGELF
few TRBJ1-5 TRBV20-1 SATWVEQAQPQH